A selection of T cell receptor beta chains follows, all from one sample in a study of T cells in Graves' hyperthyroidism and ophthalmopathy. TCRdb used MiXCR to reprocess the multiplex PCR reads, holding one entry per CDR3 protein. Of more than 500,000 distinct CDR3 sequences listed, around 15% were seen once; the top ten hold 3% to 4.5%. The specimen sequenced was blood. Every receptor here comes from a woman in her thirties with Graves' hyperthyroidism. CDR3s include the opening cysteine and the closing phenylalanine or tryptophan. Each record gives: V gene, J gene, D gene, clone size, CDR3 DNA, CDR3 protein. A D gene is named only where the DNA matches it firmly. Clone size is not always given. Where it is, it says once, few, many or a class for expanded clones.

>TRBV11-2|TRBJ2-3|NA|many
TGTGCCAGCAGGGACCACAAGGTTACGCAGTATTTT
CASRDHKVTQYF
>TRBV9|TRBJ2-5|TRBD2|few
TGTGCCAGCAGCGTAAGGGCGGGACTAGCGGGCCAAGAGACCCAGTACTTC
CASSVRAGLAGQETQYF
>TRBV9|TRBJ2-2|NA|few
TGTGCCAGCAGCGTAGCCGTCGGCACCGGGGAGCTGTTTTTT
CASSVAVGTGELFF
>TRBV6-1|TRBJ2-2|NA|NA
TGTGCCGGCAGTGAAGTGGCAGGGAGGTCCGGGGAGCTGTTTTTT
CAGSEVAGRSGELFF
>TRBV6-2/TRBV6-3|TRBJ1-1|NA|many
TGTGCCAGCAGTTATCTTACCTACACTGAAGCTTTCTTT
CASSYLTYTEAFF
>TRBV6-5|TRBJ2-4|NA|few
TGTGCCAGCAGTTACTCGTTGGCAGACAAAAACATTCAGTACTTC
CASSYSLADKNIQYF
>TRBV19|TRBJ1-2|TRBD1|few
TGTGCCAGCACCCGGGGACAGAGAGACTATGGCTACACCTTC
CASTRGQRDYGYTF
>TRBV11-2|TRBJ2-1|NA|few
TGTGCCAGCAGCTTAGAAGCTTCTAGGGGGGGTTACAATGAGCAGTTCTTC
CASSLEASRGGYNEQFF
>TRBV13|TRBJ1-2|NA|NA
TGTGCCAGCAAAGTGGGGGAACTCGCCTTC
CASKVGELAF
>TRBV6-1|TRBJ2-3|TRBD2|few
TGTGCCAGCAGGAAAGGGTTGGGGCGGGAGGGCCAAGATACGCAGTATTTT
CASRKGLGREGQDTQYF
>TRBV6-1|TRBJ1-1|NA|many
TGTGCCAGCAGTCATAGAGCACGGAACACTGAAGCTTTCTTT
CASSHRARNTEAFF
>TRBV7-2|TRBJ2-1|TRBD2|NA
TGTGCCAGCAGCCGGGGGACTACCTACGAGCAGTTCTTC
CASSRGTTYEQFF
>TRBV20-1|TRBJ2-7|TRBD2|many
TGCAGTGCCAGGGTCCGCCGACTAGCGGGAGGTTACGAGCAGTACTTC
CSARVRRLAGGYEQYF
>TRBV15|TRBJ2-5|NA|few
TGTGCCACCAGCAGAGATCGGGCCAGGAGGGAGACCCAGTACTTC
CATSRDRARRETQYF
>TRBV6-1|TRBJ2-2|TRBD1|NA
TGTGCCAGCAGTCCCCGGGACAGGGACATTTCCGGGGAGCTGTTTTTT
CASSPRDRDISGELFF
>TRBV7-3|TRBJ2-1|TRBD2|few
TGTGCCAGCAGCTCGCTTCCTAGCGGGAGGGTCAATGAGCAGTTCTTC
CASSSLPSGRVNEQFF
>TRBV5-1|TRBJ1-2|NA|once
TGCGCCAGCAAGGGGGGTACTAGGTTCGGTCCGAATGCTGGCTACACCTTC
CASKGGTRFGPNAGYTF
>TRBV13|TRBJ2-2|NA|few
TGTGCCAGCAGCGCCTGGACCGCGACCGGGGAGCTGTTTTTT
CASSAWTATGELFF
>TRBV24-1|TRBJ2-7|NA|NA
TGTAAACGTGGGTTCACAGTGGACTACGAGCAGTACTTC
CKRGFTVDYEQYF
>TRBV19|TRBJ1-2|NA|NA
TGTGCCAGTAGTATAAGCGCCGGGGGCTATGGCTACACCTTC
CASSISAGGYGYTF
>TRBV11-2|TRBJ2-1|NA|many
TGTGCCAGCAGCTCTGACAGTAGGAATGAGCAGTTCTTC
CASSSDSRNEQFF
>TRBV20-1|TRBJ1-5|TRBD1|few
TGCAGTGCTCTCGCACAGGGGGCGAGCAATCAGCCCCAGCATTTT
CSALAQGASNQPQHF
>TRBV7-2|TRBJ2-1|TRBD1|many
TGTGCCAGCAGTTTGAGGGGGCGAGATGAGCAGTTCTTC
CASSLRGRDEQFF
>TRBV5-1|TRBJ2-7|NA|NA
TGCGCCAGCAGCGTTTCCGACAGACATCTAACCTACGAGCAGTACTTC
CASSVSDRHLTYEQYF
>TRBV28|TRBJ2-3|TRBD2|NA
TGTGCTTCCCACTGGGGGGGGGTAGTAGATACGCAGTATTTT
CASHWGGVVDTQYF
>TRBV20-1|TRBJ2-5|TRBD2|many
TGCAGTGCTAGAATCAATAGCGGGAGAAGTAGAGAGACCCAGTACTTC
CSARINSGRSRETQYF
>TRBV20-1|TRBJ1-5|NA|few
TGCAGTGCTAGCGGGGGGACGGCTTATAGCAATCAGCCCCAGCATTTT
CSASGGTAYSNQPQHF
>TRBV12-3/TRBV12-4|TRBJ2-7|NA|many
TGTGCCAGCAGCCGTGGTCCCACGGCCCCCCGGCAGTACTTC
CASSRGPTAPRQYF
>TRBV28|TRBJ2-1|TRBD1|many
TGTGCCAGCAGGTACGCATTAAACCACAGGGGGCAGTTCTACAATGAGCAGTTCTTC
CASRYALNHRGQFYNEQFF
>TRBV7-9|TRBJ2-7|NA|many
TGTGCCAGCAGCTCTCACAGGGCGCACTCCTACGAGCAGTACTTC
CASSSHRAHSYEQYF
>TRBV20-1|TRBJ2-3|NA|many
TGCAGTGCTAGGAGAACAGGACTCACAGATACGCAGTATTTT
CSARRTGLTDTQYF
>TRBV9|TRBJ2-1|NA|NA
TGTGCCAGCAGCGGTCGGGCCCCCAATGAGCAGTTCTTC
CASSGRAPNEQFF